One and the same sample provided the 24 T cell receptor beta chains below, sequenced in a study of CXCR3-negative and CXCR3-positive naive CD8 T cells (dated by TCRdb to between 2018 and 2021). Their antigen targets remain unknown. These reads were obtained on a NextSeq 550. The Human TCR Profiling Kit (MiLaboratory) was used to prepare UMI-labeled 5' RACE TRB cDNA libraries. The reads went through TCRdb reprocessing, and each CDR3 protein sequence gets one entry with no DNA. The sample table on file contains roughly 110,000 distinct CDR3 sequences. Over 0.35% of the sample goes to the ten largest clones. Points the paper makes about the study in general: Compared with CXCR3-negative naive cells, CXCR3-positive naive cells had TRB CDR3s with higher hydrophobicity (lower Kidera factor 4), lower energy, and higher strength and volume indices.

The source material was naive CXCR3+ CD8+ T cells from blood. The cell subset or site label, as the study defines it: CD45RO-CCR7+CD27+CD95- naive CD8+ T cells expressing CXCR3 (TNR3+). The receptors originated from a human donor in good health. Some clones in this sample may be carry-over from other donors' samples.

This chain connects TRBV7-2 to TRBJ2-3; TCRdb names TRBD1, which stays unverified in the absence of DNA. There are 15 residues in the CDR3. The V gene's germline CDR1 is SGHTA and CDR2 FQGNSA. The CDR3 loop reads CASSYRDRYTDTQYF.

The genes are TRBV4-3 and TRBJ2-7; TCRdb designates TRBD1, a call that cannot be tested without DNA. The CDR3 covers 15 residues. Looked up from germline, CDR1 is LGHNA and CDR2 is YSLEER. CDR3 loop: CASSQDRDPTYEQYF.

V gene TRBV20-1 combines with J gene TRBJ2-7; TCRdb's D call of TRBD2 is untestable without DNA. The CDR3 loop spans 13 amino acids. Germline CDR1 and CDR2: DFQATT and SNEGSKA (reference sequence). The CDR3 loop reads CSASPARVDEQYF.

This sequence joins TRBV9 and TRBJ2-5; absent DNA, TCRdb's TRBD2 call cannot be checked. The CDR3 has 16 residues. CDR1 is SGDLS, CDR2 YYNGEE, per germline. The CDR3 reads CASSPDGLAGIETQYF.

V and J are TRBV10-3 and TRBJ1-2. The CDR3 extends over 12 amino acids. In germline, CDR1 is ENHRY, CDR2 SYGVKD. CDR3 sequence: CAISEGLGGYTF.

The chain links TRBV7-9 to TRBJ2-7; TCRdb's D call of TRBD1 is untestable without DNA. Germline CDR1 SEHNR, CDR2 FQNEAQ (reference sequence). This CDR3 is built from 15 residues. CDR3 protein: CASSWGTGNSYEQYF.

The V and J genes are TRBV15 and TRBJ2-1; TCRdb indicates TRBD2, and absent DNA this call remains unverified. Germline CDR1 reads LNHNV; CDR2 reads YYDKDF (reference sequence). The CDR3 spans 13 residues. This CDR3 is CATSRDRRDEQFF.

The rearrangement uses TRBV30 and TRBJ2-1; the TRBD1 assignment by TCRdb is unverifiable without DNA. Germline values: CDR1 GTSNPN, CDR2 SVGIG (reference sequence). This CDR3 region has 14 residues. The CDR3 sequence: CAWSSGTGNNEQFF. The full variable domain, with the rest looked up from reference TRBV30 and TRBJ2-1, is SQTIHQWPATLVQPVGSPLSLECTVEGTSNPNLYWYRQAAGRGLQLLFYSVGIGQISSEVPQNLSASRPQDRQFILSSKKLLLSDSGFYLCAWSSGTGNNEQFFGPGTRLTVL.

The genes are TRBV5-5 and TRBJ2-1; TCRdb reports TRBD1, a call that lacks DNA to check it against. CDR3 length: 15 amino acids. Germline CDR1 reads SGHKS; CDR2 reads YYEKEE (reference sequence). The CDR3 is CASSLAGDNYNEQFF.

V is TRBV20-1 and J is TRBJ2-1; the D call of TRBD2 rests on TCRdb alone, since no DNA is present to check it. The germline gives CDR1 DFQATT, CDR2 SNEGSKA (reference sequence). CDR3 length: 17 amino acids. CDR3 sequence reads: CSARDPLTALGYNEQFF.

The genes are TRBV29-1 and TRBJ1-1. Per the germline V gene, CDR1 is SQVTM and CDR2 is ANQGSEA. CDR3 size: 12 residues. This chain's CDR3 is CSVKAGNGEAFF.

This chain uses TRBV29-1 with TRBJ2-2; the TCRdb D gene call, TRBD1, has no DNA to confirm it. The CDR3 runs 13 residues. Germline values: CDR1 SQVTM, CDR2 ANQGSEA. The CDR3 reads CSVFQGGTGELFF.

This chain links TRBV20-1 with TRBJ2-7; the D call from TCRdb, TRBD1, cannot be confirmed without DNA. Germline CDR1 DFQATT, CDR2 SNEGSKA (reference sequence). This CDR3 has 15 residues. CDR3: CSAREGWAPTYEQYF.

The chain recombines TRBV4-1 with TRBJ2-7; the D gene TCRdb calls, TRBD1, cannot be checked with no DNA. Germline V CDR1 and CDR2: MGHRA, YSYEKL. The CDR3 runs 13 residues. The CDR3 reads CASSQVPGREQYF.

This chain links TRBV7-9 with TRBJ2-7. Germline CDR1 is SEHNR and CDR2 is FQNEAQ (reference sequence). The length of the CDR3 is 12 residues. CDR3: CASSSADYEQYF.

J is TRBJ1-1 and V is TRBV30; TCRdb's D call of TRBD1 is untestable without DNA. This CDR3 comprises 12 residues. Looked up from germline, CDR1 is GTSNPN and CDR2 is SVGIG (reference sequence). This CDR3 reads CALDRANTEAFF.

The rearrangement joins TRBV7-9 to TRBJ2-7; the D gene TCRdb calls, TRBD2, cannot be checked with no DNA. Per the germline V gene, CDR1 is SEHNR and CDR2 is FQNEAQ (reference sequence). The CDR3 runs to 19 residues. The CDR3: CASSYSMTSGRDGLYEQYF.

The chain joins TRBV2 to TRBJ2-3; TCRdb lists TRBD1, though no DNA is available to test this call. The CDR3 runs to 14 residues. CDR1 SNHLY and CDR2 FYNNEI come from the germline V gene. The chain's CDR3 is CASSEDAPGDTQYF.

The chain links TRBV3-1 to TRBJ2-1; TCRdb's assignment of TRBD2 cannot be checked, as there is no DNA. CDR3 length: 16 amino acids. Germline-derived CDR1 and CDR2 are LGHDT and YNNKEL (reference sequence). The CDR3 loop reads CASSQPPPGLAVWQFF.

This chain uses TRBV7-9 with TRBJ2-2; TCRdb selects TRBD2, and the lack of DNA leaves this call unchecked. This CDR3 is 16 amino acids long. Germline CDR1 is SEHNR and CDR2 is FQNEAQ (reference sequence). The chain's CDR3 is CASSWSGALNTGELFF.

V and J are TRBV7-9 and TRBJ2-1; the TCRdb call, TRBD1, lacks DNA for checking. This CDR3 is built from 15 residues. Germline CDR1 reads SEHNR; CDR2 reads FQNEAQ (reference sequence). The CDR3 region is CASSFGGGSDIEQFF.

The rearrangement links TRBV28 to TRBJ2-3. From germline, CDR1 is MDHEN and CDR2 SYDVKM. This CDR3 comprises 11 residues. CDR3: CASSAVDTQYF.

The CDR3 protein is CSARAAGKNTEAFF. The rearrangement joins TRBV20-1 to TRBJ1-1. CDR1 and CDR2 (germline): DFQATT, SNEGSKA (reference sequence). The CDR3 loop spans 14 amino acids.

The CDR3 sequence: CASSSGTALWDEQYF. The chain uses TRBV6-2 or TRBV6-3 and TRBJ2-7; there is no DNA to check the TCRdb D call of TRBD1. CDR1 is MNHEY and CDR2 is SVGEGT in the germline V gene. This CDR3 has 15 amino acids.